Presented here are 14 T cell receptor beta chains from one specimen sequenced in a study of spatial heterogeneity in lung cancer. Overall study findings and caveats: Expanded alpha and beta TCR counts within tumors tracked tumor mutation counts.

Their antigens are not known. Using its own MiXCR run on the 5' RACE reads, TCRdb lists one record per CDR3 protein. The table records about 100,000 distinct CDR3 sequences, under 4.5% of them present only once. Time point in this sample: sample taken at primary tumor resection. The sequencing here drew on lung tumor tissue, taken at surgery. The origin of the receptors is a male donor with early-stage non-small cell lung cancer.

This clonotype was recorded at least ten times. The chain links TRBV28 to TRBJ2-7; the D is unclear. The CDR3 length is 14 residues. From germline, CDR1 is MDHEN and CDR2 SYDVKM. V was trimmed by 6 bases and J by 7 bases, leaving 19 bases between them. CDR3 sequence (DNA): TGTGCCAGCAGCCCGAAGAGTCCAGGCTGGGAGCAGTACTTC. Translating it yields CASSPKSPGWEQYF. The entire variable domain, with the rest obtained from reference TRBV28 and TRBJ2-7, is as follows: DVKVTQSSRYLVKRTGEKVFLECVQDMDHENMFWYRQDPGLGLRLIYFSYDVKMKEKGDIPEGYSVSREKKERFSLILESASTNQTSMYLCASSPKSPGWEQYFGPGTRLTVT.

This clonotype was detected many times. The rearrangement links TRBV12-5 to TRBJ1-1, with D possibly matching TRBD1 (5 bases). V was cut by 5 bases and J by 6 bases, with 13 bases left in between. This CDR3 is built from 13 residues. The V gene's germline CDR1 is LGHNT and CDR2 FRNRAP. Here the CDR3 reads CASGRGGTPEAFF. CDR3 coding DNA: TGTGCTAGTGGTAGGGGTGGGACTCCTGAAGCTTTCTTT. The full variable domain, in which reference TRBV12-5 and TRBJ1-1 provide the parts outside the CDR3, is DARVTQTPRHKVTEMGQEVTMRCQPILGHNTVFWYRQTMMQGLELLAYFRNRAPLDDSGMPKDRFSAEMPDATLATLKIQPSEPRDSAVYFCASGRGGTPEAFFGQGTRLTVV.

At least ten counts were recorded for this clonotype. The J gene is TRBJ1-5, the V gene TRBV20-1; 8 bases match TRBD1. V was pared by 6 bases and J by 7 bases, with 8 bases of the junction left unmatched. CDR3 length equals 13 residues. CDR1 and CDR2 (germline): DFQATT, SNEGSKA (reference sequence). For the CDR3, the DNA is TGCAGTGCCGCAACAGGGGGGGAACAGCCCCAGCATTTT. Protein sequence: CSAATGGEQPQHF.

This clonotype was seen ten or more times. The CDR3 DNA reads TGTGCCAGCAGCTTGGGAGTTTCCACTGAAGCTTTCTTT. Translated: CASSLGVSTEAFF. The V and J genes are TRBV11-2 and TRBJ1-1; D uncertain. The CDR3 loop spans 13 amino acids. Germline CDR1 SGHAT, CDR2 FQNNGV. V gave up 3 bases and J gave up 4 bases, with 9 bases separating them.

This clonotype was observed at least ten times. This sequence joins TRBV15 and TRBJ2-5; weak D call: TRBD1 (6 bases). Germline loops: CDR1 LNHNV, CDR2 YYDKDF (reference sequence). The length of the CDR3 is 15 residues. The V end was cut by 0 bases, the J end by 5 bases, with 13 bases between. CDR3 sequence: CATSRDGQGLETQYF. CDR3 bases: TGTGCCACCAGCAGAGATGGTCAGGGGTTGGAGACCCAGTACTTC.

Regarding this clonotype: This clone may be a read error of a much larger clone one base away. The conserved final phenylalanine or tryptophan is absent from the CDR3, which likely points to a read error. The chain couples TRBV7-6 to TRBJ2-7, with a possible D match to TRBD2 (5 bases). The CDR3 covers 14 residues. Germline V lookup: CDR1 SGHVS, CDR2 FNYEAQ. The ends were cut back, 0 bases at V and 5 bases at J, with 11 bases in the middle. The CDR3 loop reads CASSLALGNHEQYS. CDR3 coding DNA: TGTGCCAGCAGCTTAGCACTAGGGAACCACGAGCAGTACTCC.

This clonotype was detected ten times or more. This chain connects TRBV12-3 or TRBV12-4 to TRBJ2-1; 13 bases align to TRBD2. The length of the CDR3 is 15 residues. With V trimmed by 1 base and J by 8 bases, 2 bases remained unmatched. The CDR3 bases are TGTGCCAGCAGTTTAGGGACTAGCGGGAGCGATGAGCAGTTCTTC. It is translated as CASSLGTSGSDEQFF.

This clonotype was recorded at least ten times. The chain has TRBV12-3 or TRBV12-4 and TRBJ2-4; D may correspond to TRBD1 or TRBD2 (5 bases each). The CDR3 loop spans 17 amino acids. Trimming left V 7 bases short and J 0 bases short, with 19 bases between. The CDR3 is CASTQPPRGKAKNIQYF. CDR3 in DNA: TGTGCCAGCACCCAACCTCCCCGGGGCAAAGCCAAAAACATTCAGTACTTC.

This clonotype was found many times. The chain has TRBV29-1 and TRBJ1-2; perhaps TRBD1 as D (6 bases). V was trimmed by 4 bases and J by 7 bases, leaving 16 bases between them. Looked up from germline, CDR1 is SQVTM and CDR2 is ANQGSEA. The CDR3 extends over 13 amino acids. DNA for the CDR3: TGCAGCGTTGCCGGGACACTCGGAAGTGGCTACACCTTC. Encoded protein: CSVAGTLGSGYTF.

This clonotype showed up many times. The V gene is TRBV4-1, the J gene TRBJ1-3; D gene unclear. In germline, CDR1 is MGHRA, CDR2 YSYEKL. The CDR3 runs 16 residues. V lost 0 bases to trimming and J lost 0 bases, with 9 bases between them. CDR3 DNA: TGCGCCAGCAGCCAAGATACCCGGTACTCTGGAAACACCATATATTTT. It yields the protein CASSQDTRYSGNTIYF.

This clonotype was counted many times. The V and J genes are TRBV2 and TRBJ2-6; perhaps TRBD1 as D (5 bases). The CDR3 covers 16 residues. In germline, CDR1 is SNHLY, CDR2 FYNNEI. V lost 6 bases to trimming and J lost 0 bases, with 12 bases between them. The CDR3, as DNA: TGTGCCAGCAGCCCAACAGGACCCTCTGGGGCCAACGTCCTGACTTTC. Protein sequence: CASSPTGPSGANVLTF.

This clonotype has a count of ten or more. The chain links TRBV20-1 to TRBJ1-5, with TRBD1 matching 8 bases. Germline lookup yields CDR1 DFQATT and CDR2 SNEGSKA (reference sequence). The length of the CDR3 is 13 residues. Trimming took 7 bases from V and 4 from J; bases not matched to a gene: 6. In nucleotides, the CDR3 is TGCAGTGGAGTGACAGGGGTGAATCAGCCCCAGCATTTT. Protein sequence: CSGVTGVNQPQHF.

Details on this clonotype: A much larger clone differs by one base, so this may be a read error. The chain combines TRBV12-5 with TRBJ2-3; TRBD2 agrees at 10 bases. Losses at the gene ends were 7 bases for V and 2 bases for J; bases not matched to a gene: 6. Germline assignment: CDR1 LGHNT and CDR2 FRNRAP. CDR3 length: 15 amino acids. The CDR3 region is CASDTSGRDTDTQYF. DNA for the CDR3: TGTGCTAGTGACACGAGCGGGAGGGACACAGATACGCAGTATTTT.

This clonotype was recorded at least ten times. This chain joins TRBV28 and TRBJ2-7; D is undetermined. The germline CDR1 and CDR2 sequences are MDHEN and SYDVKM. V dropped 4 bases and J dropped 0 bases, with 13 bases sitting between them. The length of the CDR3 is 15 residues. CDR3 protein: CASSSPSLSSYEQYF. The CDR3 DNA follows: TGTGCCAGCAGTTCCCCATCCTTAAGCTCCTACGAGCAGTACTTC.